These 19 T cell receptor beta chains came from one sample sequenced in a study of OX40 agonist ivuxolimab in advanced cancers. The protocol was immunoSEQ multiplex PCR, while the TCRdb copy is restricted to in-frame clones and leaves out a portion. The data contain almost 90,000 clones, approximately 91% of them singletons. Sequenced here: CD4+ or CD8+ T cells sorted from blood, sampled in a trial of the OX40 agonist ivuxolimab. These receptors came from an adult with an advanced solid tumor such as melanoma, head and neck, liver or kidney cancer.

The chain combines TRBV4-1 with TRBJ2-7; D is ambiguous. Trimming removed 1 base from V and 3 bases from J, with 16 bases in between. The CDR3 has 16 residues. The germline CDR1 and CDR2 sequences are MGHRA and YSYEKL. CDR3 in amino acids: CASSQVFGAPFYEQYF. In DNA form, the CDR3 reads TGCGCCAGCAGCCAAGTATTCGGCGCTCCGTTCTACGAGCAGTACTTC.

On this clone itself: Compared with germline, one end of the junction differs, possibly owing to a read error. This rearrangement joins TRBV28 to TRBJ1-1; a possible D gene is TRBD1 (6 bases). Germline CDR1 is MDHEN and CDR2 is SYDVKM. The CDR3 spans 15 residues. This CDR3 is CASSPSYLTGPEAFF. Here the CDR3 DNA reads TGTGCCAGCAGCCCTTCTTACTTGACAGGACCTGAGGCTTTCTTT.

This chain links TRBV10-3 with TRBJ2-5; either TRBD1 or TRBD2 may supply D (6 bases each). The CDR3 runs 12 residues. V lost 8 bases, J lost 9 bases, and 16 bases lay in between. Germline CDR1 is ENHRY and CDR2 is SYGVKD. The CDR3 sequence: CAIAPRGEAQYF. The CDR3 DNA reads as TGTGCCATCGCCCCGAGGGGGGAGGCCCAGTACTTC.

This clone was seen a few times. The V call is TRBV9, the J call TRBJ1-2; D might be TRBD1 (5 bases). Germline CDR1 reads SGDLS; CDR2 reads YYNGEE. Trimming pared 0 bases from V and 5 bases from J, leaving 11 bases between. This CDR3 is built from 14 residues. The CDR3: CASSVDGGGYGYTF. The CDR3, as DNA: TGTGCCAGCAGCGTAGACGGGGGAGGGTATGGCTACACCTTC.

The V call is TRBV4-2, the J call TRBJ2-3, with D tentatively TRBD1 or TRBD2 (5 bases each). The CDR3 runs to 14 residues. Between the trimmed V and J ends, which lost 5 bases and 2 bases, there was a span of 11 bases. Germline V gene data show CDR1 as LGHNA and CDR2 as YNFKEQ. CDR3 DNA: TGTGCCAGCAGCTACCTCGGGACCACAGATACGCAGTATTTT. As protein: CASSYLGTTDTQYF.

The CDR3 loop is CASSPQGPVTDTQYF. CDR3 bases: TGTGCCAGCAGCCCACAGGGTCCAGTCACAGATACGCAGTATTTT. The chain carries TRBV7-9 and TRBJ2-3; weak D call: TRBD1 (6 bases). This CDR3 comprises 15 residues. Germline V gene sequence: CDR1 SEHNR, CDR2 FQNEAQ (reference sequence). V was clipped by 5 bases and J by 2 bases, with 14 bases between them.

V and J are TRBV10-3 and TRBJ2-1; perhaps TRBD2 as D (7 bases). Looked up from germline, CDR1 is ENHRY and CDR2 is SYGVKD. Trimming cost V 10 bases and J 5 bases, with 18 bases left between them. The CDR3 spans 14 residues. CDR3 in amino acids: CATNRGGGNNEQFF. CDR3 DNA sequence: TGTGCCACCAACAGAGGGGGGGGAAACAATGAGCAGTTCTTC.

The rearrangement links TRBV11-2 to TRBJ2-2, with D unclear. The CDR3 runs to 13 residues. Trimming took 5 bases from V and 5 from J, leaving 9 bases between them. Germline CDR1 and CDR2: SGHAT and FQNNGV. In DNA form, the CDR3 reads TGTGCCAGCAGCCAAGTGGGGACCGGGGAGCTGTTTTTT. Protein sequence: CASSQVGTGELFF. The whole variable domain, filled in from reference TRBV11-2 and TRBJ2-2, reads EAGVAQSPRYKIIEKRQSVAFWCNPISGHATLYWYQQILGQGPKLLIQFQNNGVVDDSQLPKDRFSAERLKGVDSTLKIQPAKLEDSAVYLCASSQVGTGELFFGEGSRLTVL.

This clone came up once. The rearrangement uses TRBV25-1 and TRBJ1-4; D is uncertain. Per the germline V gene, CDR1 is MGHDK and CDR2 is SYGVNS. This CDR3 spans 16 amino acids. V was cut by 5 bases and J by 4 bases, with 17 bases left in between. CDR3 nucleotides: TGTGCCAGCAGTCCTTTTACGGCAGTTCATAATGAAAAACTGTTTTTT. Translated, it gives CASSPFTAVHNEKLFF.

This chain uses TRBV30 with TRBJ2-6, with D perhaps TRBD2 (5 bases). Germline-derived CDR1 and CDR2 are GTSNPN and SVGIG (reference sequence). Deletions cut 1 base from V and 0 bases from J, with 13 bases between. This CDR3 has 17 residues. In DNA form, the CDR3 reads TGTGCCTGGAGTGGGACTGAAGCCCACTCTGGGGCCAACGTCCTGACTTTC. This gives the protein CAWSGTEAHSGANVLTF.

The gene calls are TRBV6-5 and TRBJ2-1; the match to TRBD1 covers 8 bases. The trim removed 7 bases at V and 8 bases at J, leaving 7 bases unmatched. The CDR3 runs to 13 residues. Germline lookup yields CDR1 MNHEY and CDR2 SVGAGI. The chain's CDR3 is CASNGQGYDEQFF. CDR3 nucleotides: TGTGCCAGCAATGGACAGGGATACGATGAGCAGTTCTTC.

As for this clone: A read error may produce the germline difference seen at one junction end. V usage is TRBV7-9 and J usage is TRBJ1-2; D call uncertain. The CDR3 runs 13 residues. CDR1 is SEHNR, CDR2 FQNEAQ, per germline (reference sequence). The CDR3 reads CASSLVSEGLSFF. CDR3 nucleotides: TGTGCCAGCAGCTTAGTTTCAGAAGGACTCTCCTTCTTC.

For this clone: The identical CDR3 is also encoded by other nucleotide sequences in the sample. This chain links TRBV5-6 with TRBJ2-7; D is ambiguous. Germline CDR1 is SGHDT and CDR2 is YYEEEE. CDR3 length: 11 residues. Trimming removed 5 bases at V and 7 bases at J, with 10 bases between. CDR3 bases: TGTGCCAGCAGGGCGCTAGGAGAGCAGTACTTC. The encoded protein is CASRALGEQYF.

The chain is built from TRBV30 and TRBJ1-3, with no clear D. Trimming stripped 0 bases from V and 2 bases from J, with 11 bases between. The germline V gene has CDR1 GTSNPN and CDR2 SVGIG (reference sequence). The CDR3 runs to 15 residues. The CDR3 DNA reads TGTGCCTGGAGTGTCCGGGGTTTCCCTGGAAACACCATATATTTT. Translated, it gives CAWSVRGFPGNTIYF.

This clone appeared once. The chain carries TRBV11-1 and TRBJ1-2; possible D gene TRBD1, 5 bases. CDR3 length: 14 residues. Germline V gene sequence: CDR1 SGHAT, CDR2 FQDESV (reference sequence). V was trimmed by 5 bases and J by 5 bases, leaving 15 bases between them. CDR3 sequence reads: CASSPQTVFYGYTF. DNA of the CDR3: TGTGCCAGCAGCCCTCAGACAGTTTTTTATGGCTACACCTTC.

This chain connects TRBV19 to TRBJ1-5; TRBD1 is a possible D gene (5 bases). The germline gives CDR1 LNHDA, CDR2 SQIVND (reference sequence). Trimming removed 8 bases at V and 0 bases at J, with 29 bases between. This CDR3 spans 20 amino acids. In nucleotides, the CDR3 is TGTGCCAGTGCTTCTCCCCTCGAGGACAATTTGTCCTATAGCAATCAGCCCCAGCATTTT. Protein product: CASASPLEDNLSYSNQPQHF. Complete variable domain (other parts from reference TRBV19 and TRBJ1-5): DGGITQSPKYLFRKEGQNVTLSCEQNLNHDAMYWYRQDPGQGLRLIYYSQIVNDFQKGDIAEGYSVSREKKESFPLTVTSAQKNPTAFYLCASASPLEDNLSYSNQPQHFGDGTRLSIL.

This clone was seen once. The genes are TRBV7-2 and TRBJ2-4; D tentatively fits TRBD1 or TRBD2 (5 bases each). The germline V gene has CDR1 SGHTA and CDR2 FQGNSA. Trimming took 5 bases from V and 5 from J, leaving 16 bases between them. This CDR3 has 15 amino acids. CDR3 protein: CASSLLWGPENIQYF. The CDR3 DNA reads TGTGCCAGCAGCCTGTTATGGGGACCCGAAAACATTCAGTACTTC.

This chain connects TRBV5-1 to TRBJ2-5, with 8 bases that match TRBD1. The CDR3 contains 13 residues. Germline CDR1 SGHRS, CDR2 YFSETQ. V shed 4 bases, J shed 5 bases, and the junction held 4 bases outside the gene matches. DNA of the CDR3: TGCGCCAGCAGCGAGACAGGGGACGAGACCCAGTACTTC. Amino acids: CASSETGDETQYF.

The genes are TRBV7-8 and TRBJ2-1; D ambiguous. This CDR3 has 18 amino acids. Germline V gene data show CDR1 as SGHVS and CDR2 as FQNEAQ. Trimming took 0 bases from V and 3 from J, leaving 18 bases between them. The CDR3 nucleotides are TGTGCCAGCAGCTTAGCGCAATTATCGGCAGCAAGCTACAATGAGCAGTTCTTC. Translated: CASSLAQLSAASYNEQFF.